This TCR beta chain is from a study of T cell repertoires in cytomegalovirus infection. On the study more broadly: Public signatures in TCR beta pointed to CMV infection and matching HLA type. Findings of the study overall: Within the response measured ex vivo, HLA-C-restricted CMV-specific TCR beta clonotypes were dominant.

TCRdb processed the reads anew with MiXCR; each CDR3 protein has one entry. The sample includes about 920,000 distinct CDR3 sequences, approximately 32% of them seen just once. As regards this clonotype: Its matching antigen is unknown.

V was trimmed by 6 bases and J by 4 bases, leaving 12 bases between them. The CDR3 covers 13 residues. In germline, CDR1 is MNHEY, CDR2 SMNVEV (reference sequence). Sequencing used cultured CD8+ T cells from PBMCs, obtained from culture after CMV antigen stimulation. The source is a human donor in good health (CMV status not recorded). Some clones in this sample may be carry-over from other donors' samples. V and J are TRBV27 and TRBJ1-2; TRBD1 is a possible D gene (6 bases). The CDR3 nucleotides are TGTGCCAGCAGATCCGGGGGCGCCTATGGCTACACCTTC. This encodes CASRSGGAYGYTF.